These T cell receptor beta chains were read from a single sample in a study of neurological immune-mediated disorders. In TCRdb, the 5' RACE reads were re-called with MiXCR into one record per CDR3 protein. The sample holds about 80,000 distinct CDR3 sequences, approximately 6% seen once. What was sequenced was PBMCs. The receptors derive from a woman aged 60-70 years with multiple sclerosis. CDR3s leave out the opening cysteine and the closing phenylalanine or tryptophan. D genes are given only for firm matches.

. TRBJ1-5 TRBV3-1 ASSQDRNQPQH
. TRBJ1-1 TRBV28 ASSLLTAKAF
TRBD2 TRBJ2-1 TRBV5-1 ASSHNLAGGAYNEQF
TRBD2 TRBJ2-1 TRBV29-1 SVAGTSGGSYNEQF
. TRBJ1-6 TRBV20-1 SASLGRENSPLH
TRBD1 TRBJ1-2 TRBV5-1 ASSLEQGASYGYT
. TRBJ1-5 TRBV12-3/TRBV12-4 ASSFGGADNQPQH
TRBD2 TRBJ2-1 TRBV27 ASSRRTGGGNEQF
TRBD2 TRBJ2-1 TRBV7-9 ASSPVRGGVYNEQF
TRBD1 TRBJ1-5 TRBV18 ASSPERGRGQPQH
TRBD2 TRBJ2-1 TRBV7-2 ASSSGLAGSSYNEQF
TRBD2 TRBJ2-2 TRBV7-8 ASSPYFAGGTGTGELF
TRBD1 TRBJ1-3 TRBV6-5 ASSPIPGQSSGNTIY
. TRBJ2-5 TRBV11-2 ASRKSGSETQY
. TRBJ1-3 TRBV12-3/TRBV12-4 ASTPSGGSGNTIY
. TRBJ2-2 TRBV20-1 SARDKSQKTTGELF
. TRBJ2-3 TRBV5-5 ASSPSPDTQY
TRBD1 TRBJ1-1 TRBV18 ASSGTGDFRAF
. TRBJ1-4 TRBV7-9 ASSARDLKDEKLF
. TRBJ1-5 TRBV12-3/TRBV12-4 ASSLDMSNQPQH
TRBD1 TRBJ2-4 TRBV5-6 ASPGQGDIQY
. TRBJ1-1 TRBV5-1 ASSSVGGLGTEAF
TRBD1 TRBJ1-1 TRBV30 AWSVRNRGNTEAF
TRBD1 TRBJ2-5 TRBV5-6 ASSLVGTGTGETQY
. TRBJ2-3 TRBV3-1 ASSQRGSSGLYTQY
TRBD1 TRBJ1-3 TRBV28 ASSIGGPGENTIY
. TRBJ1-5 TRBV6-1 ASSDFLQPQH
. TRBJ2-7 TRBV3-1 ASSSLSLAYEQY
TRBD1 TRBJ1-6 TRBV7-9 ASRHPGQGNSPLH
TRBD1 TRBJ1-6 TRBV7-6 ASSPQKAGGTYNSPLH